These 9 T cell receptor beta chains originate from one sample sequenced in a study of control samples from healthy donors and cancer patients (dated by TCRdb to the early 2020s). The library was generated by the immunoSEQ multiplex PCR assay. This immuneACCESS table, as held by TCRdb, lists in-frame sequences with V and J called but not all clones. Of the missing ones, under half trace to an unresolved V gene in checked studies; the others have no known cause. The table for this sample lists about 150,000 clones; approximately 93% of them were counted only once. Clones ranked in the top ten supply less than 6% of the sample. The specimen sequenced was blood. These receptors were taken from a man younger than 35 in good health.

This chain connects TRBV3-1 (or the pseudogene TRBV3-2) to TRBJ1-6; D call uncertain. The CDR3 is 17 amino acids. CDR1 and CDR2 from the germline V gene are LGHDT and YNNKEL (reference sequence). V was clipped by 2 bases and J by 10 bases, with 21 bases between them. CDR3 protein: CASSQSPPGGNGSPLHF. The CDR3 coding sequence is TGTGCCAGCAGCCAAAGCCCCCCTGGTGGGAATGGATCACCCCTCCACTTT.

The chain uses TRBV7-8 and TRBJ2-1; tentative D call: TRBD1 (5 bases). CDR1 is SGHVS, CDR2 FQNEAQ, per germline. CDR3 size: 15 residues. With 1 base removed from V and 2 bases from J, the gap between germline ends came to 9 bases. The CDR3 sequence is CASSLGQTTYNEQFF. The CDR3 bases are TGTGCCAGCAGCTTAGGACAGACCACCTACAATGAGCAGTTCTTC.

The CDR3 DNA reads TGTGCCAGCCTCGAGAACAACTCTGGAAACACCATATATTTT. Encoded protein: CASLENNSGNTIYF. The chain couples TRBV6-1 to TRBJ1-3; D gene uncertain. CDR3 length: 14 residues. Trimming stripped 8 bases from V and 0 bases from J, with 11 bases between. The germline CDR1 and CDR2 sequences are MNHNS and SASEGT.

The gene calls are TRBV7-2 and TRBJ2-7; either TRBD1 or TRBD2 may fit D (6 bases each). The V end was cut by 4 bases, the J end by 6 bases, with 13 bases between. This CDR3 contains 13 residues. Per the germline V gene, CDR1 is SGHTA and CDR2 is FQGNSA. The CDR3 loop reads CASSSGATTEQYF. The CDR3, as DNA: TGTGCCAGCAGCTCGGGGGCTACTACCGAGCAGTACTTC.

This chain joins TRBV7-8 and TRBJ2-1; TRBD2 agrees at 11 bases. Trimming at V came to 5 bases and at J to 10 bases, leaving 10 bases not matched to a gene. CDR1 is SGHVS, CDR2 FQNEAQ, per germline. This CDR3 spans 15 amino acids. Here the CDR3 DNA reads TGTGCCAGCAGCGCCAGTAGGTTAGCGGGAGGGGAGCAGTTCTTC. Translated, it gives CASSASRLAGGEQFF.

The CDR3: CASESGRNNSPLHF. CDR3 coding DNA: TGTGCCAGCGAGTCTGGCCGTAATAATTCACCCCTCCACTTT. This chain joins TRBV7-2 and TRBJ1-6; D gene ambiguous. Germline-derived CDR1 and CDR2 are SGHTA and FQGNSA. The CDR3 is made up of 14 amino acids. The ends were cut back, 8 bases at V and 5 bases at J, with 13 bases in the middle.

The V gene is TRBV27, the J gene TRBJ1-6; 8 bases align to TRBD1. CDR3 length: 15 residues. V lost 2 bases and J lost 7; bases outside the gene matches: 4. CDR1 is MNHEY and CDR2 is SMNVEV in the germline V gene (reference sequence). The CDR3 loop is CASSLGQGRNSPLHF. For the CDR3, the DNA is TGTGCCAGCAGTTTAGGACAGGGCCGAAATTCACCCCTCCACTTT.

The rearrangement links TRBV3-1 (or the pseudogene TRBV3-2) to TRBJ2-1; unclear D gene. Germline V gene lookup returns CDR1 LGHDT and CDR2 YNNKEL (reference sequence). The CDR3 extends over 17 amino acids. The V and J ends lost 6 bases and 0 bases respectively, with 18 bases between them. For the CDR3, the DNA is TGTGCCAGCAGGCTGACTGCCACGGGCAGCTCCTACAATGAGCAGTTCTTC. Its translation: CASRLTATGSSYNEQFF.

The chain carries TRBV6-2 or TRBV6-3 and TRBJ1-5; 8 positions match TRBD1. CDR1 is MNHEY, CDR2 SVGEGT, per germline. CDR3 size: 15 residues. V lost 5 bases and J lost 0; bases outside the gene matches: 3. This CDR3 is CASSRDRGSNQPQHF. DNA of the CDR3: TGTGCCAGCAGTCGCGACAGGGGTAGCAATCAGCCCCAGCATTTT.